This T cell receptor (beta chain) emerged from a study of beta chain features in type 1 diabetes. Study-wide findings and caveats: Type 1 diabetes patients showed a moderate but significant shortening of TCRB CDR3s in all four CD4+ subsets.

Germline V CDR1 and CDR2: LGHNA, YSLEER. This CDR3 region has 15 residues. V shed 2 bases and J shed 5 bases, with 13 bases lying between them. This clone has just a few counts. As yet, its antigen is unknown. Expressed TCRB transcripts were sequenced, since all the RNA that had been isolated was reverse transcribed. Only in-frame clones appear in the TCRdb table, and some are missing; sequencing was by immunoSEQ multiplex PCR. The table lists about 620,000 clones, around 15% of them singletons. The chain uses TRBV4-3 and TRBJ2-1, with unresolved D. The clonotype originates from a man aged 18-30 years in good health. Sample: naive CD4+ T cells from blood. The CDR3 sequence is CASSQTPRINNEQFF. The CDR3 coding sequence is TGCGCCAGCAGCCAAACCCCCAGGATCAACAATGAGCAGTTCTTC.